This entry concerns a single T cell receptor beta chain. This entry is derived from a study of shared clonotypes between healthy human individuals. Deletions cut 6 bases from V and 4 bases from J, with 11 bases between. Germline V gives CDR1 SGHAT, CDR2 FQNNGV. The CDR3 has 13 amino acids. Free of recent acute infections or vaccinations, the donors were healthy HIV-negative adults. A split of CD4+ cells into CD45RA+ naive and CD45RA-negative memory subsets was performed. Assay: immunoSEQ multiplex PCR; the TCRdb copy retains only in-frame clones and omits some. Here the sample spans 2 million to 2.5 million clones, 80% to 95% being singletons.

Sequencing was carried out using naive CD4+ T cells from PBMCs. The subset: CD45RA+ positively selected. V gene TRBV11-2 combines with J gene TRBJ2-3, with D maybe TRBD2 (5 bases). This sequence was found in a man in his late teens or twenties in good health. Some clones in this sample may be carry-over from other donors' samples. The DNA for the CDR3 is TGTGCCAGCAGGGAGGTGGTGGCAGATACGCAGTATTTT. It yields the protein CASREVVADTQYF. The whole variable domain, remainder taken from reference TRBV11-2 and TRBJ2-3, is EAGVAQSPRYKIIEKRQSVAFWCNPISGHATLYWYQQILGQGPKLLIQFQNNGVVDDSQLPKDRFSAERLKGVDSTLKIQPAKLEDSAVYLCASREVVADTQYFGPGTRLTVL.